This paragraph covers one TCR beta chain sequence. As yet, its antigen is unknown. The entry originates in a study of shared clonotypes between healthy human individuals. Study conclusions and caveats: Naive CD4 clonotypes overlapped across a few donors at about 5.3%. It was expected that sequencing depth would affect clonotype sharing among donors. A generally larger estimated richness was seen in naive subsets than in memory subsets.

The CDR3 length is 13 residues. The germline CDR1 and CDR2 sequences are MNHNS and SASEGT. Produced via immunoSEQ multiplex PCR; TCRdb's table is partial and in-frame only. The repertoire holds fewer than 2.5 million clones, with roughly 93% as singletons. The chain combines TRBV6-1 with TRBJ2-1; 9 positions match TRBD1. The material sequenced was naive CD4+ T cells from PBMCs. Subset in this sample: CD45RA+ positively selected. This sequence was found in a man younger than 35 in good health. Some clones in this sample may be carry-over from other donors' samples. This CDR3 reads CALGQGSTNEQFF. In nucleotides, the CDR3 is TGTGCACTAGGACAGGGGTCGACGAATGAGCAGTTCTTC.